The sequence of this T cell receptor (beta chain) was determined in a study of OX40 agonist ivuxolimab in advanced cancers. Study-wide context: Patients were infused with ivuxolimab every 2 weeks at 0.01 to 10 mg/kg. Melanoma, hepatocellular carcinoma, head and neck or renal cell cancer occurred in dose-escalation patients. Three individuals attained partial responses, comprising one hepatocellular carcinoma case and two cutaneous melanoma cases.

Some clones are missing from TCRdb's copy, which holds only in-frame ones; the method was immunoSEQ multiplex PCR. The repertoire holds roughly 98,000 clones, with about 80% as singletons. Findings and caveats of the study: Circulating CD4+ and CD8+ T cells showed clonal expansion by week 6 at 0.1 to 3.0 mg/kg.

This CDR3 comprises 15 residues. Deletions cut 4 bases from V and 3 bases from J, with 16 bases between. Germline V gene data show CDR1 as SGHRS and CDR2 as YFSETQ. As for this clone: The antigen is undetermined.

The chain employs TRBV5-1 and TRBJ2-5; D unresolved. The sequence was collected from an adult with an advanced solid tumor such as melanoma, head and neck, liver or kidney cancer. Source: CD4+ or CD8+ T cells sorted from blood, taken in a trial of the OX40 agonist ivuxolimab. The CDR3 DNA follows: TGCGCCAGCAGCGCCACCGGGTCCTCAAAAGAGACCCAGTACTTC. This gives the protein CASSATGSSKETQYF.